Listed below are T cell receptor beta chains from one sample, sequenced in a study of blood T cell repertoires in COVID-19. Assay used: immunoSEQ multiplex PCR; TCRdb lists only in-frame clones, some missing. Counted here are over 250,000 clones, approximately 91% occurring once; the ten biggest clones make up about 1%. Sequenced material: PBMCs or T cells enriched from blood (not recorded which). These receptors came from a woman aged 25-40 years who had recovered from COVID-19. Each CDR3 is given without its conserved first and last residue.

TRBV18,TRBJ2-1,ASSPLSGSHEQF
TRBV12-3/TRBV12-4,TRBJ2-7,ARGGGVYEQY
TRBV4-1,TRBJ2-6,ASSLLRRGAGANVLT
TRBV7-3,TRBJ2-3,ASSARLAGEMGPDTDTQY
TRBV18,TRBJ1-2,ASSPEGGGYT
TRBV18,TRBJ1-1,ASFGYPATEAF
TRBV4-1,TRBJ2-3,ASSQAGGRLAGPLDTQY
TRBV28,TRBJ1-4,ASSLSGHSNEKLF
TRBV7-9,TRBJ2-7,ASSPGGFYEQY
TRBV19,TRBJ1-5,ASSIARTGGRQPQH
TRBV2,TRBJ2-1,ASSEAEYRDEQF
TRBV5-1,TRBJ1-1,ASSLDFWDRVGAEAF
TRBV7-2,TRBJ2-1,ASSLGLAGPSSYNEQF
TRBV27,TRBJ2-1,ASSLRGRPNNEQF
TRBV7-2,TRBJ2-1,ASSLPGLAGGRVWNEQF
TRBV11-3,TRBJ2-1,ASSFNRLSTQF
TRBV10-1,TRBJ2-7,ASSESFQKAYEQY
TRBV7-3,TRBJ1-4,ASSLSVPTNEKLF
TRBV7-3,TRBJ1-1,ASSLRGNTEAF
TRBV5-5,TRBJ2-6,ASSLGGPGANVLT
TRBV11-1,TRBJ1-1,ASSLSGGPNRAF
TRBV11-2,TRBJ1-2,ASSPRTGGFGYT
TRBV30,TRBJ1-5,AWSVRESGGKNQPQH
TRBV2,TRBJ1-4,ASSYTGDSKEKLF
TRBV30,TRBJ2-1,AWKDSYNEQF
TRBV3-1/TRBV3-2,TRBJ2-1,ASSQPAGAVYNEQF
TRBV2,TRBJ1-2,ASCTGGTNYGYT
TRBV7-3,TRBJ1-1,ASSLNRNTEAF
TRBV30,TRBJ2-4,AWSGSRQAKNIQY
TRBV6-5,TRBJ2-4,ASSPTTGENIQY
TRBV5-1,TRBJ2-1,ASSKGLAGVPYNEQF
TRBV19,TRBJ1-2,ASSAKDRVVYGYT
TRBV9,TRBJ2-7,ASSPSQNEQY
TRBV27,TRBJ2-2,ASSLTFTGTGELF
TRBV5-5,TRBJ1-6,ASSLGGSSPLH
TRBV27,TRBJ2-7,ASSLSLTGYEQY
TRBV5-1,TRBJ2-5,ASSLVGGQETQY
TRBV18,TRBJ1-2,ASSPVILDRAAINYGYT
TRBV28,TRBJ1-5,ASSLYYRSQPQH
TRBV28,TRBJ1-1,ASSLILNTEAF
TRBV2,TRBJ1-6,ASRGTGGLGSYNSPLH
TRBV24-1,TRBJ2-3,ATSDPAAGDSTDTQY
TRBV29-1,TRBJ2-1,SVVTPSSYNEQF
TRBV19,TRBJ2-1,ASSLLAGINNEQF
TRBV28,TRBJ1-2,ASNPRFRGKGGYT
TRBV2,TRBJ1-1,ATEDRGLPNTEAF
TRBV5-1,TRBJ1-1,ASSPDPGQVNTEAF
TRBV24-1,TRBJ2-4,ATSDPRAGERNIQY
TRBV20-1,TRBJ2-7,SASKAILTYEQY
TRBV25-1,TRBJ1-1,ASSESGTGPADTEAF
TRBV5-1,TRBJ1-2,ASSVGQGVYGYT
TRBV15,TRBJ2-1,ATSRDHSYYNEQF
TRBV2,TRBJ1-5,ASRDFGNSNQPQH
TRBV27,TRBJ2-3,ASSPSSGGYTDTQY
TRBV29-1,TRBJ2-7,SVAGGKSYEQY
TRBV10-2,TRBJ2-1,ATQRAYNEQF
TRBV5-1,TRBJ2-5,ASSQRWDRGETQY
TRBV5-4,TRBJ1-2,ASSLERSYGYT
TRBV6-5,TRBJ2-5,ASSYSQIQETQY
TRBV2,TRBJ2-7,ASLRDRGLGEQY